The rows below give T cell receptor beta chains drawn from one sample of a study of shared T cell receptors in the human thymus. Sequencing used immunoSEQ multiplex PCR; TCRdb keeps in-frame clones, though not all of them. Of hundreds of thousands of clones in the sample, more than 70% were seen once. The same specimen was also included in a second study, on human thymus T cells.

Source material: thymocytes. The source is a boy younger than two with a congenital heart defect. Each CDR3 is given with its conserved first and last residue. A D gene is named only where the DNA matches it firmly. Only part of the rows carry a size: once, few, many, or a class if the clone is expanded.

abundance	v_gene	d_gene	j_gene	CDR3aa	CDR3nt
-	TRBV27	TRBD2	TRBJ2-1	CASSPRTSRYNEQFF	TGTGCCAGCAGCCCTAGGACTAGCCGCTACAATGAGCAGTTCTTC
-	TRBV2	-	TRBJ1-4	CASSEAGAPPQNEKLFF	TGTGCCAGCAGTGAAGCTGGGGCTCCCCCTCAAAATGAAAAACTGTTTTTT
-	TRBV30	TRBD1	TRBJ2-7	CAWRGQQGVSRQYF	TGTGCCTGGAGGGGACAGCAGGGTGTATCTCGGCAGTACTTC
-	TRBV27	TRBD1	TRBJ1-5	CASRDRDSNQPQHF	TGTGCCAGCAGAGACAGGGATAGCAATCAGCCCCAGCATTTT
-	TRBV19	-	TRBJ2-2	CASTALWRTINTGELFF	TGTGCCAGTACCGCCCTTTGGCGAACTATTAACACCGGGGAGCTGTTTTTT
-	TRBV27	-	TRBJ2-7	CASSSGQGSSGNHEQYF	TGTGCCAGCAGTTCGGGACAGGGGTCTAGCGGGAACCACGAGCAGTACTTC
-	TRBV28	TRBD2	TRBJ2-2	CASSSTSGRAYTGELFF	TGTGCCAGCAGCAGTACTAGCGGGAGGGCTTACACCGGGGAGCTGTTTTTT
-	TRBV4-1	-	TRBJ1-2	CASSQADRNYGYTF	TGCGCCAGCAGCCAAGCGGACAGAAACTATGGCTACACCTTC
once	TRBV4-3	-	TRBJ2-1	CASSQSILALIDNEQFF	TGCGCCAGCAGCCAATCTATTCTAGCGTTGATCGACAATGAGCAGTTCTTC
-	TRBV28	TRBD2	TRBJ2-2	CASSSLAGLGTGELFF	TGTGCCAGCAGTTCTCTAGCGGGGCTTGGGACCGGGGAGCTGTTTTTT
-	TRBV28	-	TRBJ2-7	CASSLTSLTVNSYEQYF	TGTGCCAGCAGTTTAACCTCCCTGACAGTTAACTCCTACGAGCAGTACTTC
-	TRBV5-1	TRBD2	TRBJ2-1	CASSLSPPGTSYNEQFF	TGCGCCAGCAGCTTGTCCCCGCCCGGGACTAGCTACAATGAGCAGTTCTTC
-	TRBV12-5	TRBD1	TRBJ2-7	CASGGRDRTFYEQYF	TGTGCTAGTGGTGGCCGGGACAGGACCTTCTACGAGCAGTACTTC
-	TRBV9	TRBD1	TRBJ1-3	CASSVRPGQVVGNTIYF	TGTGCCAGCAGCGTCAGACCGGGACAGGTCGTTGGAAACACCATATATTTT
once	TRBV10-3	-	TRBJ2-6	CAISDVSEFTGANVLTF	TGTGCCATCAGTGACGTCAGTGAATTCACTGGGGCCAACGTCCTGACTTTC
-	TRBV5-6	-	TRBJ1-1	CASSTHGQNTEAFF	TGTGCCAGCAGCACCCATGGACAGAACACTGAAGCTTTCTTT
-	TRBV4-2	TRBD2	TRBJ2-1	CASSQNGLAGSSYNEQFF	TGTGCCAGCAGCCAAAACGGACTAGCGGGGAGCTCCTACAATGAGCAGTTCTTC
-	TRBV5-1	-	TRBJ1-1	CASSLPGNDEAFF	TGCGCCAGCAGCTTGCCCGGGAATGATGAAGCTTTCTTT
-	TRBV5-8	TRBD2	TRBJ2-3	CASSLEGTSGGKADTQYF	TGTGCCAGCAGCTTGGAAGGGACTAGCGGGGGGAAGGCCGATACGCAGTATTTT
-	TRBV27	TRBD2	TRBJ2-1	CASSSWGTSGRNEQFF	TGTGCCAGCAGTTCTTGGGGGACTAGCGGGAGGAATGAGCAGTTCTTC
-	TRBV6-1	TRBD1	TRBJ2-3	CASSEIPATMTGGEDTQYF	TGTGCCAGCAGTGAAATTCCCGCAACGATGACAGGGGGGGAAGATACGCAGTATTTT
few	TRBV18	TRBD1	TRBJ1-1	CASSSGQLNTEAFF	TGTGCCAGCTCATCGGGACAGCTGAACACTGAAGCTTTCTTT
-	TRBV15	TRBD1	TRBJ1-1	CATSGDRDRRMPNTEAFF	TGTGCCACCAGCGGGGACAGGGATCGTCGTATGCCGAACACTGAAGCTTTCTTT
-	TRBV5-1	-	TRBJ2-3	CASGARGRTDTQYF	TGCGCCAGCGGAGCCAGAGGGCGAACAGATACGCAGTATTTT
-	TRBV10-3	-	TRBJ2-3	CAIRAGLSSTDTQYF	TGTGCCATCAGGGCCGGACTGTCTAGCACAGATACGCAGTATTTT
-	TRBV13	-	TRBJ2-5	CASSRGAFTGTEETQYF	TGTGCCAGCAGCCGCGGGGCATTTACGGGGACAGAAGAGACCCAGTACTTC